This is a list of T cell receptor beta chains from one sample in a study of beta chain features in type 1 diabetes. Method: immunoSEQ multiplex PCR; TCRdb's copy keeps in-frame clones and lacks some. This sample carries some 290,000 clones, around 24% of them seen once, and the ten largest clones take 0.012%. Sequencing was performed on naive CD4+ T cells from blood. These receptors all stem from a young woman with type 1 diabetes. CDR3s include the opening cysteine and the closing phenylalanine or tryptophan. The order of the fields is clone size, J gene, D gene, V gene, CDR3 DNA, CDR3 protein. D genes are given only for firm matches. The listing skips clone size in some rows; elsewhere it reads once, few, many or a size class.

abundance: NA; j_gene: TRBJ2-4; d_gene: NA; v_gene: TRBV19; CDR3nt: TGTGCCAGTAGTATAGGGGGCGAAAACATTCAGTACTTC; CDR3aa: CASSIGGENIQYF
abundance: few; j_gene: TRBJ2-4; d_gene: NA; v_gene: TRBV19; CDR3nt: TGTGCCAGTAGTATATTGGGCTCCTTAGCCAAAAACATTCAGTACTTC; CDR3aa: CASSILGSLAKNIQYF
abundance: few; j_gene: TRBJ1-1; d_gene: NA; v_gene: TRBV30; CDR3nt: TGTGCCTGGAATTGGGGGGGGTTGGACACTGAAGCTTTCTTT; CDR3aa: CAWNWGGLDTEAFF
abundance: NA; j_gene: TRBJ2-5; d_gene: TRBD2; v_gene: TRBV4-1; CDR3nt: TGCGCCAGCAGCCAAGATCCAGCGGGAAGGCAGGGGACCCAGTACTTC; CDR3aa: CASSQDPAGRQGTQYF
abundance: NA; j_gene: TRBJ1-4; d_gene: TRBD1; v_gene: TRBV18; CDR3nt: TGTGCCAGCTCACCTCTCGGGACAGGGGGTACGATAAGTGGAAAACTGTTTTTT; CDR3aa: CASSPLGTGGTISGKLFF
abundance: NA; j_gene: TRBJ2-3; d_gene: TRBD2; v_gene: TRBV19; CDR3nt: TGTGCCAGTAGTACAGCGGGAGTGAAGACTAGCACAGATACGCAGTATTTT; CDR3aa: CASSTAGVKTSTDTQYF
abundance: few; j_gene: TRBJ2-1; d_gene: NA; v_gene: TRBV7-9; CDR3nt: TGTGCCAGCAGCCATCCTAGCGACAATGAGCAGTTCTTC; CDR3aa: CASSHPSDNEQFF
abundance: NA; j_gene: TRBJ2-5; d_gene: NA; v_gene: TRBV28; CDR3nt: TGTGCCAGCAGTTTAGATGGGCAGACCCAGTACTTC; CDR3aa: CASSLDGQTQYF
abundance: NA; j_gene: TRBJ2-6; d_gene: TRBD1; v_gene: TRBV19; CDR3nt: TGTGCCAGTACCCGACAGGGGATTCTCGGCGTCCTGACTTTC; CDR3aa: CASTRQGILGVLTF
abundance: NA; j_gene: TRBJ1-2; d_gene: NA; v_gene: TRBV9; CDR3nt: TGTGCCAGCAGCGTCGGGTCGCCCCGTGGTGGCTACACCTTC; CDR3aa: CASSVGSPRGGYTF
abundance: few; j_gene: TRBJ2-7; d_gene: TRBD2; v_gene: TRBV4-1; CDR3nt: TGCGCCAGCAGACCCGGACTAGCCGCCTACGAGCAGTACTTC; CDR3aa: CASRPGLAAYEQYF
abundance: NA; j_gene: TRBJ1-1; d_gene: NA; v_gene: TRBV29-1; CDR3nt: TGCAGCGTTGAAGAGGGGCTCTGGACTGAAGCTTTCTTT; CDR3aa: CSVEEGLWTEAFF
abundance: few; j_gene: TRBJ1-1; d_gene: NA; v_gene: TRBV5-1; CDR3nt: TGCGCCAGCAGCTACCCCGCAGACACTGAAGCTTTCTTT; CDR3aa: CASSYPADTEAFF
abundance: NA; j_gene: TRBJ1-2; d_gene: NA; v_gene: TRBV6-5; CDR3nt: TGTGCCAGCAGTACCCGGACAGCCAGCTCTTATGGCTACACCTTC; CDR3aa: CASSTRTASSYGYTF
abundance: few; j_gene: TRBJ2-1; d_gene: TRBD2; v_gene: TRBV29-1; CDR3nt: TGCAGCGTGTTTACTAGCGACCTCTACAATGAGCAGTTCTTC; CDR3aa: CSVFTSDLYNEQFF
abundance: few; j_gene: TRBJ2-5; d_gene: TRBD2; v_gene: TRBV29-1; CDR3nt: TGCAGCGTTTCGGGACTAGGCGAGACCCAGTACTTC; CDR3aa: CSVSGLGETQYF
abundance: NA; j_gene: TRBJ2-3; d_gene: TRBD2; v_gene: TRBV5-1; CDR3nt: TGCGCCAGCAGCACGGGACTAGCGGGAGTGGCAGATACGCAGTATTTT; CDR3aa: CASSTGLAGVADTQYF
abundance: NA; j_gene: TRBJ1-3; d_gene: NA; v_gene: TRBV30; CDR3nt: TGTGCCCATGGGGCGGGGAACACCATATATTTT; CDR3aa: CAHGAGNTIYF
abundance: NA; j_gene: TRBJ2-1; d_gene: TRBD2; v_gene: TRBV13; CDR3nt: TGTGCCAGCAGCTTCCCGACTAGCGGGGTCTTGGATGAGCAGTTCTTC; CDR3aa: CASSFPTSGVLDEQFF
abundance: once; j_gene: TRBJ2-1; d_gene: NA; v_gene: TRBV9; CDR3nt: TGTGCCAGCAGCGTAGGTCTTGGAGGGAGTGGTTACAATGAGCAGTTCTTC; CDR3aa: CASSVGLGGSGYNEQFF
abundance: NA; j_gene: TRBJ2-2; d_gene: NA; v_gene: TRBV5-4; CDR3nt: TGTGCCAGCAGCTTGGGACTAGGGGACACCGGGGAGCTGTTTTTT; CDR3aa: CASSLGLGDTGELFF
abundance: NA; j_gene: TRBJ2-7; d_gene: TRBD1; v_gene: TRBV28; CDR3nt: TGTGCCAGCAGGGGGACAGGGGGCGCCTACGAGCAGTACTTC; CDR3aa: CASRGTGGAYEQYF
abundance: NA; j_gene: TRBJ2-7; d_gene: NA; v_gene: TRBV21-1; CDR3nt: TGTGCCAGCAGCAAGATTGGCAAATCCTACGAGCAGTACTTC; CDR3aa: CASSKIGKSYEQYF
abundance: NA; j_gene: TRBJ1-2; d_gene: TRBD1; v_gene: TRBV29-1; CDR3nt: TGCAGCTGTACTCGACAGGGATCGGATGGCTACACCTTC; CDR3aa: CSCTRQGSDGYTF
abundance: few; j_gene: TRBJ1-4; d_gene: NA; v_gene: TRBV30; CDR3nt: TGTGCCTGGACGACTGTTGCTAATGAAAAACTGTTTTTT; CDR3aa: CAWTTVANEKLFF
abundance: NA; j_gene: TRBJ2-2; d_gene: NA; v_gene: TRBV27; CDR3nt: TGTGCCAGCAGTCCCTGGCAGGTGACCGGGGAGCTGTTTTTT; CDR3aa: CASSPWQVTGELFF
abundance: NA; j_gene: TRBJ2-3; d_gene: NA; v_gene: TRBV18; CDR3nt: TGTGCCAGCTCACCACAGGGGTCTAGCACAGATACGCAGTATTTT; CDR3aa: CASSPQGSSTDTQYF
abundance: NA; j_gene: TRBJ2-5; d_gene: NA; v_gene: TRBV5-1; CDR3nt: TGCGCCAGCAGCCGCCTTTCCTGGGTGGCGGGGGAGACCCAGTACTTC; CDR3aa: CASSRLSWVAGETQYF
abundance: NA; j_gene: TRBJ2-2; d_gene: NA; v_gene: TRBV15; CDR3nt: TGTGCCACCAGCTCACAGGGAACCGGGGAGCTGTTTTTT; CDR3aa: CATSSQGTGELFF
abundance: few; j_gene: TRBJ2-1; d_gene: TRBD2; v_gene: TRBV5-4; CDR3nt: TGTGCCAGCAGCTTGGGACGGGAGGCTGAGCAGTTCTTC; CDR3aa: CASSLGREAEQFF
abundance: NA; j_gene: TRBJ2-7; d_gene: NA; v_gene: TRBV5-1; CDR3nt: TGCGCCAGCAGCTTTTCCAACGAGCAGTACTTC; CDR3aa: CASSFSNEQYF
abundance: once; j_gene: TRBJ1-1; d_gene: NA; v_gene: TRBV9; CDR3nt: TGTGCCAGCAGCGTAGGGACAGCTAACACTGAAGCTTTCTTT; CDR3aa: CASSVGTANTEAFF
abundance: NA; j_gene: TRBJ2-3; d_gene: TRBD2; v_gene: TRBV5-1; CDR3nt: TGCGCCAGCAGCCTTAGACTAGCGGCTAGCACAGATACGCAGTATTTT; CDR3aa: CASSLRLAASTDTQYF
abundance: NA; j_gene: TRBJ2-3; d_gene: TRBD1; v_gene: TRBV4-2; CDR3nt: TGTGCCAGCAGCCAGATCGGGGGACAGGTAGGAGATACGCAGTATTTT; CDR3aa: CASSQIGGQVGDTQYF
abundance: NA; j_gene: TRBJ1-5; d_gene: NA; v_gene: TRBV4-1; CDR3nt: TGCGCCAGCAGCCAGGACAGCCGCAATCAGCCCCAGCATTTT; CDR3aa: CASSQDSRNQPQHF
abundance: NA; j_gene: TRBJ1-1; d_gene: NA; v_gene: TRBV7-2; CDR3nt: TGTGCCAGCAGCTCCCACGCAGCGACGAACACTGAAGCTTTCTTT; CDR3aa: CASSSHAATNTEAFF
abundance: NA; j_gene: TRBJ2-3; d_gene: NA; v_gene: TRBV6-6; CDR3nt: TGTGCCAGCAGTTACTCCGACAACACAGATACGCAGTATTTT; CDR3aa: CASSYSDNTDTQYF
abundance: NA; j_gene: TRBJ1-1; d_gene: NA; v_gene: TRBV19; CDR3nt: TGTGCCAGTGCGGCAGGGGCAGGTTGGACTGAAGCTTTCTTT; CDR3aa: CASAAGAGWTEAFF
abundance: NA; j_gene: TRBJ2-1; d_gene: NA; v_gene: TRBV5-1; CDR3nt: TGCGCCAGCAGCCAGGGACAACTCTACAATGAGCAGTTCTTC; CDR3aa: CASSQGQLYNEQFF
abundance: NA; j_gene: TRBJ1-3; d_gene: NA; v_gene: TRBV29-1; CDR3nt: TGCAGCGTCCAACCCCAGGGCTCTGGAAACACCATATATTTT; CDR3aa: CSVQPQGSGNTIYF
abundance: NA; j_gene: TRBJ2-2; d_gene: TRBD1; v_gene: TRBV5-6; CDR3nt: TGTGCCAGCAGCCACCAACAGGGGGCGCGAACCGGGGAGCTGTTTTTT; CDR3aa: CASSHQQGARTGELFF
abundance: NA; j_gene: TRBJ2-1; d_gene: NA; v_gene: TRBV5-1; CDR3nt: TGCGCCAGCAGCTTGCCGGGGAATCCCTACAATGAGCAGTTCTTC; CDR3aa: CASSLPGNPYNEQFF
abundance: NA; j_gene: TRBJ2-5; d_gene: TRBD1; v_gene: TRBV2; CDR3nt: TGTGCCAGTACTCGACAGGGGGTTGAGACCCAGTACTTC; CDR3aa: CASTRQGVETQYF
abundance: few; j_gene: TRBJ2-3; d_gene: TRBD2; v_gene: TRBV4-1; CDR3nt: TGCGCCAGCAGCCGTGCCAGAGGACTAGGAGTTGCAGATACGCAGTATTTT; CDR3aa: CASSRARGLGVADTQYF
abundance: NA; j_gene: TRBJ1-5; d_gene: TRBD1; v_gene: TRBV30; CDR3nt: TGTGCCTGGAGTGTCCCGGGACAGTACAATCAGCCCCAGCATTTT; CDR3aa: CAWSVPGQYNQPQHF
abundance: NA; j_gene: TRBJ2-6; d_gene: NA; v_gene: TRBV7-6; CDR3nt: TGTGCCAGCAGCGAATTGGACAGCTCTGGGGCCAACGTCCTGACTTTC; CDR3aa: CASSELDSSGANVLTF
abundance: NA; j_gene: TRBJ2-5; d_gene: NA; v_gene: TRBV28; CDR3nt: TGTGCCAGCAGTTACCCTCAGATGGAGACCCAGTACTTC; CDR3aa: CASSYPQMETQYF
abundance: NA; j_gene: TRBJ2-2; d_gene: NA; v_gene: TRBV5-1; CDR3nt: TGCGCCAGCAGCTTGCGGTCAGGGCAGGGCGGGGAGCTGTTTTTT; CDR3aa: CASSLRSGQGGELFF